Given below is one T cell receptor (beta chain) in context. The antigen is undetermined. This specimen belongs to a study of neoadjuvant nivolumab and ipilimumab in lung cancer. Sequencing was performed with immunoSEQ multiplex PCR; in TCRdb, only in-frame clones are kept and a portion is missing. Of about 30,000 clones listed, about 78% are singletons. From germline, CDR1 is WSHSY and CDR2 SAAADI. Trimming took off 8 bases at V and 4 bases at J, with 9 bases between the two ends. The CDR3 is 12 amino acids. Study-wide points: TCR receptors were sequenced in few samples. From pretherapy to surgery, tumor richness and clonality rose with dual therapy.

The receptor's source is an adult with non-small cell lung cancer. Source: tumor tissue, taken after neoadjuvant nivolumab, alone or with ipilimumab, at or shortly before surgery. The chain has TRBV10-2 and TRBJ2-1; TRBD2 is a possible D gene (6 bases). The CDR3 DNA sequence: TGCGCCAGCGGGGCGGGGTACAATGAGCAGTTCTTC. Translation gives CASGAGYNEQFF.